This entry describes one T cell receptor beta chain. The antigen remains undetermined. The method was immunoSEQ multiplex PCR; TCRdb's version includes in-frame clones alone and lacks a portion of them. Among some 62,000 clones, 70% to 80% were seen once, and the ten largest hold about 0.42%. These data belong to a study of siplizumab effects on memory and regulatory T cells. Whole-study findings and limits: Unstimulated subset assignment was obtained for only a minor fraction of alloreactive clones.

The CDR3 runs 15 residues. In germline, CDR1 is SGHNT, CDR2 YENEEA. Trimming removed 7 bases at V and 11 bases at J, with 26 bases between. V and J are TRBV11-3 and TRBJ1-1; D gene ambiguous. Sequencing used memory CD4+ T cells sorted from blood. The sequence came from a human donor in good health. The CDR3 region has the DNA TGTGCCAGCACCCCTCCGGGTGTGTCGCGGGTCGGGGCTTTCTTT. Protein sequence: CASTPPGVSRVGAFF.